The clone carrying this T cell receptor (beta chain) showed up many times. Its antigen is not known. V gave up 4 bases and J gave up 5 bases, with 16 bases separating them. The germline gives CDR1 KGHDR, CDR2 SFDVKD. The CDR3 has 16 amino acids. This record comes from a study of T cells in Graves' hyperthyroidism and ophthalmopathy. Broader study findings: The model identified upcoming ophthalmopathy a median 6.5 months ahead of onset.

RNA transcripts were the template for amplifying TCR beta CDR3 regions. The study used the HTBI primer set for a first-round RT-PCR of the TCR CDR3. From the multiplex PCR reads, TCRdb called clonotypes with MiXCR, one entry per CDR3 protein. This repertoire shows 500,000 to 750,000 distinct CDR3 sequences, about 45% found once; its top ten account for about 8.3%. Hyperthyroidism of Graves' type that showed no ophthalmopathy progression within 18 months was stable. Every diagnosis used clinical symptoms, serum thyroxine and TRAb, thyroid ultrasound and orbital computed tomography. The sequencing input was peripheral blood or thyroid tissue (not recorded which). The chain uses TRBV24-1 and TRBJ2-2; D may be TRBD2 (5 bases). The sequence was obtained from a woman aged 18-29 years with Graves' hyperthyroidism. The CDR3 coding sequence is TGTGCCACCAGTGACCCGACACCCACGGGGACCGGGGAGCTGTTTTTT. Translation: CATSDPTPTGTGELFF.